One TCR beta chain is described in this entry. No antigen is known for it. CDR3 size: 14 residues. The junction had 3 bases not matched to a gene; V was cut back by 0 bases and J by 4 bases. The germline V gene has CDR1 SGHDT and CDR2 YYEEEE. The data stem from a study of OX40 agonist ivuxolimab in advanced cancers. For the study at large: The patients received ivuxolimab by intravenous route every 2 weeks at 0.01 to 10 mg/kg. Dose-escalation subjects each had hepatocellular carcinoma, melanoma, renal cell or head and neck cancer. Overall study findings and caveats: Circulating CD4+ and CD8+ T cells showed clonal expansion by week 6 at 0.1 to 3.0 mg/kg.

The protocol was immunoSEQ multiplex PCR, while the TCRdb copy is restricted to in-frame clones and leaves out a portion. The sample has over 45,000 clones, 85% to 95% seen once. Material: CD4+ or CD8+ T cells sorted from blood, obtained in a trial of the OX40 agonist ivuxolimab. This TCR came from an adult with an advanced solid tumor such as melanoma, head and neck, liver or kidney cancer. The gene calls are TRBV5-6 and TRBJ2-5; 7 bases agree with TRBD2. CDR3 coding DNA: TGTGCCAGCAGCTTGGCTCCGGGGGGAGAGACCCAGTACTTC. Amino acids: CASSLAPGGETQYF.